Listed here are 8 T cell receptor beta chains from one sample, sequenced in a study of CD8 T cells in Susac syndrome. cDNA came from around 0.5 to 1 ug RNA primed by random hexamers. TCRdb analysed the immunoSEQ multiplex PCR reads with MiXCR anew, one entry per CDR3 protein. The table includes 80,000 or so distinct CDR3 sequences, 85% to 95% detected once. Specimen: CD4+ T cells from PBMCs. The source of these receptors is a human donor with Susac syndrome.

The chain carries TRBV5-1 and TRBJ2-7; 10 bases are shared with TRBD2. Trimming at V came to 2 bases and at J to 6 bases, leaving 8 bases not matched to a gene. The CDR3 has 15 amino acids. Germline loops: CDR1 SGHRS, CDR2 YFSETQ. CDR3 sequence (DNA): TGCGCCAGCAGCTTAATAGCGGGAGGTACGGGCGAGCAGTACTTC. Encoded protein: CASSLIAGGTGEQYF.

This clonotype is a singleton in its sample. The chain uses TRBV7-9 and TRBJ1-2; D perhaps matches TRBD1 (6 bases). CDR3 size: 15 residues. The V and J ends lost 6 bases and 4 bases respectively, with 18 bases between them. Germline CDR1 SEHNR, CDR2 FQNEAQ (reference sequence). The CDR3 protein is CASRFVETQGYGYTF. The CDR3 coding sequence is TGTGCCAGCAGGTTCGTCGAGACACAGGGCTATGGCTACACCTTC.

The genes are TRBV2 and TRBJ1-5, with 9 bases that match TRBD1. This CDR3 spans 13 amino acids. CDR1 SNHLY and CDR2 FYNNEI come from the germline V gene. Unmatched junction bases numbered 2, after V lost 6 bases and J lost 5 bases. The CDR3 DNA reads TGTGCCAGCAGGACAGGGGGTTATCAGCCCCAGCATTTT. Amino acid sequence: CASRTGGYQPQHF. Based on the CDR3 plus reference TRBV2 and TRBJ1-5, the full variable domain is EPEVTQTPSHQVTQMGQEVILRCVPISNHLYFYWYRQILGQKVEFLVSFYNNEISEKSEIFDDQFSVERPDGSNFTLKIRSTKLEDSAMYFCASRTGGYQPQHFGDGTRLSIL.

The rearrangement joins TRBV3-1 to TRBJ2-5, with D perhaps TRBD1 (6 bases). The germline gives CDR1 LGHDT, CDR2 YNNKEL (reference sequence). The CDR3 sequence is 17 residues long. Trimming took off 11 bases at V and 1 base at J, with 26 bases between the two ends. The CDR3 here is CAGRLKRQENLQETQYF. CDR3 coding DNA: TGTGCCGGCCGCCTTAAGCGACAGGAAAACCTCCAAGAGACCCAGTACTTC.

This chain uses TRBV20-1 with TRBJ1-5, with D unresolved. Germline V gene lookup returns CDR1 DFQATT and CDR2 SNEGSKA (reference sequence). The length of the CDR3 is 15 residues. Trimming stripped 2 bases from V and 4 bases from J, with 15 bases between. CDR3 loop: CSARPGEGRNQPQHF. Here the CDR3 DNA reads TGCAGTGCTAGACCCGGAGAGGGCCGGAATCAGCCCCAGCATTTT.

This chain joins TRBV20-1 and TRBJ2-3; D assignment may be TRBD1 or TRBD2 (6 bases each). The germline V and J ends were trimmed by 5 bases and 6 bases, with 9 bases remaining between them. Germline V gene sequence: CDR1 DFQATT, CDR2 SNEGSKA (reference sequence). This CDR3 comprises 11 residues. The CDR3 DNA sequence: TGCAGTGCTGGGGGGCGGGATACGCAGTATTTT. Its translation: CSAGGRDTQYF.

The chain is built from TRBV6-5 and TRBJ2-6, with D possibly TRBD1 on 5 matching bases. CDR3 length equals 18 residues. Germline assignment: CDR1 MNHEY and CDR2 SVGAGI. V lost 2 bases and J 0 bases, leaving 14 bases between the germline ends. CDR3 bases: TGTGCCAGCAGTTACGCTGACAGTTTTCGCTCTGGGGCCAACGTCCTGACTTTC. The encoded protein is CASSYADSFRSGANVLTF.

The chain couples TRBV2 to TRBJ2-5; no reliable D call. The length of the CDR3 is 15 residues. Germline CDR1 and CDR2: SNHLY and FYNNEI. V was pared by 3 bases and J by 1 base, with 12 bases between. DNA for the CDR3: TGTGCCAGCAGTGATCCAGGCGGAATCCAAGAGACCCAGTACTTC. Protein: CASSDPGGIQETQYF. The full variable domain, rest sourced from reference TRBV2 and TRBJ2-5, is EPEVTQTPSHQVTQMGQEVILRCVPISNHLYFYWYRQILGQKVEFLVSFYNNEISEKSEIFDDQFSVERPDGSNFTLKIRSTKLEDSAMYFCASSDPGGIQETQYFGPGTRLLVL.